The 8 T cell receptor beta chains below were found in one sample sequenced in a study of T cell responses to AZD1222 COVID-19 vaccine. Produced via immunoSEQ multiplex PCR; TCRdb's table is partial and in-frame only. The sample holds fewer than 110,000 clones, roughly 87% seen once. This sample comprised peripheral blood, obtained on day 0 of AZD1222 vaccination. The source is an adult in good health.

The chain carries TRBV9 and TRBJ2-5; D is perhaps TRBD1 (6 bases). The CDR3 has 15 residues. The germline V gene encodes CDR1 SGDLS and CDR2 YYNGEE. V was pared by 0 bases and J by 3 bases, with 12 bases between. DNA for the CDR3: TGTGCCAGCAGCGTAGTAAAGGGGGATAAAGAGACCCAGTACTTC. As protein: CASSVVKGDKETQYF. The complete variable domain, with remaining parts taken from reference TRBV9 and TRBJ2-5, reads DSGVTQTPKHLITATGQRVTLRCSPRSGDLSVYWYQQSLDQGLQFLIQYYNGEERAKGNILERFSAQQFPDLHSELNLSSLELGDSALYFCASSVVKGDKETQYFGPGTRLLVL.

The rearrangement joins TRBV9 to TRBJ1-1; D possibly corresponds to TRBD1 (5 bases). The CDR3 is 14 residues long. Germline values: CDR1 SGDLS, CDR2 YYNGEE. V lost 0 bases to trimming and J lost 4 bases, with 10 bases between them. The CDR3 DNA reads TGTGCCAGCAGCGTAGGGGGACCATTCACTGAAGCTTTCTTT. This sequence encodes CASSVGGPFTEAFF.

This CDR3 is CASSLMGIPTYEQYF. The CDR3 DNA follows: TGTGCCAGCAGCTTGATGGGGATACCAACCTACGAGCAGTACTTC. J is TRBJ2-7 and V is TRBV5-4; D is unclear. In germline, CDR1 is SGHNT, CDR2 YYREEE (reference sequence). This CDR3 comprises 15 residues. V was pared by 1 base and J by 2 bases, with 13 bases between.

The rearrangement uses TRBV29-1 and TRBJ1-4; TRBD1 matches 7 bases. V dropped 4 bases and J dropped 8; count of bases not matched to a gene: 7. The CDR3 spans 13 residues. Germline CDR1 reads SQVTM; CDR2 reads ANQGSEA. The CDR3, as DNA: TGCAGCGTTGTGCAGGGGGTGGGAGAAAAACTGTTTTTT. Translated: CSVVQGVGEKLFF.

The chain joins TRBV28 to TRBJ1-2; weak D call: TRBD1 (5 bases). Per germline, CDR1 MDHEN and CDR2 SYDVKM. The CDR3 runs 15 residues. Trimming took 4 bases from V and 4 from J, leaving 16 bases between them. The CDR3, as DNA: TGTGCCAGCAGTTCTGGGATCGGGGGGGGCTATGGCTACACCTTC. Translated, it gives CASSSGIGGGYGYTF.

The gene calls are TRBV2 and TRBJ1-1; D is ambiguous. V lost 6 bases and J lost 5, with 19 bases in between. From germline, CDR1 is SNHLY and CDR2 FYNNEI. The CDR3 sequence is 15 residues long. The CDR3: CASSVVGGSKTEAFF. CDR3 nucleotides: TGTGCCAGCAGCGTGGTGGGAGGGAGTAAGACTGAAGCTTTCTTT.

This chain uses TRBV28 with TRBJ2-5; D is unresolved. Trimming pared 4 bases from V and 5 bases from J, leaving 11 bases between. The CDR3 spans 13 residues. Germline V gene lookup returns CDR1 MDHEN and CDR2 SYDVKM. CDR3 region: CASSSAPLETQYF. DNA of the CDR3: TGTGCCAGCAGTTCCGCGCCGTTGGAGACCCAGTACTTC.

The V gene is TRBV28, the J gene TRBJ1-1; TRBD1 aligns across 7 bases. The CDR3 is made up of 12 amino acids. V lost 10 bases, J lost 0 bases, and 2 bases stayed unmatched. CDR1 is MDHEN, CDR2 SYDVKM, per germline. The CDR3 DNA reads as TGTGCCACGGGACAGTTGAACACTGAAGCTTTCTTT. It yields the protein CATGQLNTEAFF.